Listed below are T cell receptor beta chains from one sample, sequenced in a study of CD8 T cells in Susac syndrome. MiXCR was run by TCRdb on the immunoSEQ multiplex PCR reads, yielding one entry per CDR3 protein. This table holds approximately 150,000 distinct CDR3 sequences, roughly 95% found once. Material for sequencing was CD4+ T cells from PBMCs. The receptors were gathered from a human donor in good health. Both conserved end residues are part of each CDR3. The order of the fields is J gene, D gene, clone size, V gene, CDR3 DNA, CDR3 protein. The D gene is left open where the match is weak. The size of a clone is reported for some rows only, either as once, few or many, or as a class for expanded clones.

J: TRBJ2-2; D: NA; size: once; V: TRBV19; DNA: TGTGCCATTCGGGGCACCGGGGAGCTGTTTTTT; CDR3: CAIRGTGELFF
J: TRBJ2-1; D: NA; size: once; V: TRBV9; DNA: TGTGCCAGCAGCGTAGGTGGGTTAAGGGGGCGGGGTGGTGAGCAGTTCTTC; CDR3: CASSVGGLRGRGGEQFF
J: TRBJ2-1; D: TRBD2; size: NA; V: TRBV5-6; DNA: TGTGCCAGCAGCTCACTGACTAGCGGGAGGGCTAATGAGCAGTTCTTC; CDR3: CASSSLTSGRANEQFF
J: TRBJ1-4; D: NA; size: NA; V: TRBV12-3/TRBV12-4; DNA: TGTGCCAGCACCCCTGGGGGAGCGGGTGAAAAACTGTTTTTT; CDR3: CASTPGGAGEKLFF
J: TRBJ1-1; D: TRBD1; size: NA; V: TRBV20-1; DNA: TGCAGTGCTAGAGAAGGGGGCCCCACTGAAGCTTTCTTT; CDR3: CSAREGGPTEAFF
J: TRBJ1-1; D: TRBD1; size: NA; V: TRBV5-1; DNA: TGCGCCAGCAGCGTCTGGGACAGGGGAGACACTGAAGCTTTCTTT; CDR3: CASSVWDRGDTEAFF
J: TRBJ1-1; D: NA; size: NA; V: TRBV5-1; DNA: TGCGCCAGCAGCGGAGGACAGCTGAACACTGAAGCTTTCTTT; CDR3: CASSGGQLNTEAFF
J: TRBJ1-1; D: NA; size: NA; V: TRBV2; DNA: TGTGCCAGCAGTGGATACAGGGACACTGAAGCTTTCTTT; CDR3: CASSGYRDTEAFF
J: TRBJ2-5; D: NA; size: once; V: TRBV13; DNA: TGTGCCAGCCGTCCCGTGGGTCAAGAGACCCAGTACTTC; CDR3: CASRPVGQETQYF
J: TRBJ1-1; D: TRBD1; size: NA; V: TRBV30; DNA: TGTGCCGGCAAGGGGGCTCGGGTGACTGAAGCTTTCTTT; CDR3: CAGKGARVTEAFF
J: TRBJ2-5; D: NA; size: NA; V: TRBV7-7; DNA: TGTGCTAGCAGCCAAGCGCTTAGGGAGACCCAGTACTTC; CDR3: CASSQALRETQYF
J: TRBJ2-3; D: NA; size: NA; V: TRBV4-1; DNA: TGCGCCAGCAGCCAAGAGATAGTTAGAGATACGCAGTATTTT; CDR3: CASSQEIVRDTQYF
J: TRBJ1-1; D: NA; size: NA; V: TRBV27; DNA: TGTGCCAGCAGTTTATTCAACTCATGGACGAGGAACACTGAAGCTTTCTTT; CDR3: CASSLFNSWTRNTEAFF
J: TRBJ2-7; D: NA; size: NA; V: TRBV5-1; DNA: TGCGCCAGTGCACCGGGACCGAGGGAATACGAGCAGTACTTC; CDR3: CASAPGPREYEQYF
J: TRBJ2-7; D: NA; size: once; V: TRBV18; DNA: TGTGCCAGCTCACCACGTAAGGAGGAGCAGTACTTC; CDR3: CASSPRKEEQYF
J: TRBJ2-5; D: NA; size: NA; V: TRBV7-2; DNA: TGTGCCGGCAGCTATAAAGAGACCCAGTACTTC; CDR3: CAGSYKETQYF
J: TRBJ1-1; D: NA; size: NA; V: TRBV11-2; DNA: TGTGCCAGCAGCTTAGGGTCGGGAAACACTGAAGCTTTCTTT; CDR3: CASSLGSGNTEAFF
J: TRBJ1-5; D: NA; size: NA; V: TRBV7-2; DNA: TGTGCCAGCAGCCCTCGTTTACGGGGGGTTTCGGGTCAGCCCCAGCATTTT; CDR3: CASSPRLRGVSGQPQHF
J: TRBJ2-7; D: NA; size: NA; V: TRBV27; DNA: TGTGCCAGCAGTTTACAGGGGTACGAGCAGTACTTC; CDR3: CASSLQGYEQYF
J: TRBJ2-1; D: NA; size: NA; V: TRBV18; DNA: TGTGCCAGCTCACCTAATTCGAATGAGCAGTTCTTC; CDR3: CASSPNSNEQFF
J: TRBJ2-2; D: NA; size: NA; V: TRBV9; DNA: TGTGCCAGCAGCTTCACGGGGACCACCGGGGAGCTGTTTTTT; CDR3: CASSFTGTTGELFF
J: TRBJ1-1; D: NA; size: NA; V: TRBV11-3; DNA: TGTGCCAGCAGCTTATCTCCGTTCACTGAAGCTTTCTTT; CDR3: CASSLSPFTEAFF
J: TRBJ1-2; D: NA; size: NA; V: TRBV29-1; DNA: TGCAGCGCCCTCGCGGGTTTGGGGGCTAACTATGGCTACACCTTC; CDR3: CSALAGLGANYGYTF
J: TRBJ2-7; D: TRBD2; size: NA; V: TRBV30; DNA: TGTGCCTGGAGTGTACCTCTAGCGGTGCAGTACTTC; CDR3: CAWSVPLAVQYF
J: TRBJ2-1; D: NA; size: NA; V: TRBV20-1; DNA: TGCAGTGCGAGACCGGGGGCAGGGGGGTACAATGAGCAGTTCTTC; CDR3: CSARPGAGGYNEQFF
J: TRBJ2-5; D: NA; size: NA; V: TRBV28; DNA: TGTGCCAGCAGTTTCAGGGTTATTTACCAAGAGACCCAGTACTTC; CDR3: CASSFRVIYQETQYF
J: TRBJ2-2; D: NA; size: NA; V: TRBV7-3; DNA: TGTGCCAGCAGCCTCGGGAGTGCCACCGGGGAGCTGTTTTTT; CDR3: CASSLGSATGELFF
J: TRBJ2-7; D: NA; size: NA; V: TRBV5-1; DNA: TGCGCCAGCAGCTTTAGGGCCTCCATCGGTGGCGAGCAGTACTTC; CDR3: CASSFRASIGGEQYF
J: TRBJ2-1; D: NA; size: NA; V: TRBV24-1; DNA: TGTGCCACCAGTGACCCCGGCTCCGGGGCCTACAATGAGCAGTTCTTC; CDR3: CATSDPGSGAYNEQFF
J: TRBJ2-4; D: TRBD2; size: NA; V: TRBV19; DNA: TGTGCCAGTAGTATAGCAGGGCGCCTAGCGGGAGGGAGAAACATTCAGTACTTC; CDR3: CASSIAGRLAGGRNIQYF
J: TRBJ2-7; D: TRBD2; size: once; V: TRBV6-1; DNA: TGTGCCAGCAGTCGTGGACTAGCGGGAGATCCCTACGAGCAGTACTTC; CDR3: CASSRGLAGDPYEQYF
J: TRBJ2-2; D: NA; size: NA; V: TRBV6-2/TRBV6-3; DNA: TGTGCCAGCAGTTACTCCCGGGGGTTCGGGGAGCTGTTTTTT; CDR3: CASSYSRGFGELFF